Each of the 24 T cell receptor beta chains below was sequenced from the same sample in a study of cytomegalovirus exposure and HLA in healthy donors. Use of 60 Vbeta and 13 Jbeta primers characterized the PCR. Only in-frame clones appear in the TCRdb table, and some are missing; sequencing was by immunoSEQ multiplex PCR. This table lists approximately 61,000 clones. The specimen sequenced was PBMCs. Receptors originate from a woman between 18 and 30 years old in good health and CMV-seronegative.

This sequence joins TRBV5-1 and TRBJ1-1; D call uncertain. The CDR3 runs 14 residues. The germline V gene encodes CDR1 SGHRS and CDR2 YFSETQ. V lost 1 base to trimming and J lost 1 base, with 8 bases between them. The CDR3 sequence is CASSLMDSNTEAFF. The CDR3 bases are TGCGCCAGCAGCTTGATGGACTCGAACACTGAAGCTTTCTTT.

The chain joins TRBV12-5 to TRBJ2-2, with D tentatively TRBD2 (6 bases). V lost 3 bases, J lost 0 bases, and 11 bases lay in between. The germline V gene encodes CDR1 LGHNT and CDR2 FRNRAP. The CDR3 spans 16 residues. The CDR3 DNA reads TGTGCTAGTGGTTTCGGGCGGGGCCCGAACACCGGGGAGCTGTTTTTT. It codes for CASGFGRGPNTGELFF.

The chain has TRBV9 and TRBJ2-3; D call uncertain. The ends were cut back, 5 bases at V and 5 bases at J, with 12 bases in the middle. CDR1 is SGDLS, CDR2 YYNGEE, per germline. This CDR3 spans 13 amino acids. CDR3 nucleotides: TGTGCCAGCAGTCCGGGTACACAAGATACGCAGTATTTT. It encodes CASSPGTQDTQYF.

The rearrangement links TRBV11-2 to TRBJ2-6; tentatively, D is TRBD2 (6 bases). This CDR3 region has 17 residues. CDR1 and CDR2 from the germline V gene are SGHAT and FQNNGV. V was clipped by 1 base and J by 3 bases, with 13 bases between them. CDR3 protein: CASSLVVTGSGANVLTF. The CDR3 nucleotides are TGTGCCAGCAGCTTAGTGGTCACCGGGAGTGGGGCCAACGTCCTGACTTTC. The full variable domain, rest sourced from reference TRBV11-2 and TRBJ2-6, is EAGVAQSPRYKIIEKRQSVAFWCNPISGHATLYWYQQILGQGPKLLIQFQNNGVVDDSQLPKDRFSAERLKGVDSTLKIQPAKLEDSAVYLCASSLVVTGSGANVLTFGAGSRLTVL.

The rearrangement uses TRBV6-6 and TRBJ2-3; 7 bases map to TRBD2. In germline, CDR1 is MNHNY, CDR2 SVGAGI (reference sequence). J lost 4 bases, V lost 5 bases, and 9 bases had no gene match. The CDR3 has 15 amino acids. The DNA of the CDR3 is TGTGCCAGCAGTAACCCCGGGACTACGGCAGATACGCAGTATTTT. Its protein product is CASSNPGTTADTQYF.

The V and J genes are TRBV6-5 and TRBJ1-4; tentatively, D is TRBD1 (5 bases). The V and J ends lost 3 bases and 6 bases respectively, with 14 bases between them. Germline assignment: CDR1 MNHEY and CDR2 SVGAGI. The CDR3 runs 15 residues. CDR3 coding DNA: TGTGCCAGCAGTTATTCGGCGGGGGTTGATGAAAAACTGTTTTTT. Its protein is CASSYSAGVDEKLFF.

Turning to this clone: Compared with germline, one end of the junction differs, possibly owing to a read error. The genes are TRBV18 and TRBJ2-1, with 8 positions matching TRBD2. Germline assignment: CDR1 KGHSH and CDR2 LQKENI. This CDR3 spans 15 amino acids. CDR3 DNA: TGTGCCAGCTCCCAAAGCGGGAGCTCCGACAATGAGCAGTTCTTC. This encodes CASSQSGSSDNEQFF.

V is TRBV29-1 and J is TRBJ2-7, with 7 nucleotides matching TRBD1. Germline CDR1 SQVTM, CDR2 ANQGSEA. V was pared by 4 bases and J by 2 bases, with 5 bases of the junction left unmatched. CDR3 size: 13 residues. The CDR3 DNA reads TGCAGCGTTGGGACAGGTAGCGCCTACGAGCAGTACTTC. Its translation is CSVGTGSAYEQYF.

This chain links TRBV19 with TRBJ2-2, with a possible D match to TRBD1 (5 bases). V lost 5 bases and J 8 bases, leaving 15 bases between the germline ends. This CDR3 comprises 14 residues. Germline assignment: CDR1 LNHDA and CDR2 SQIVND (reference sequence). CDR3 in DNA: TGTGCCAGTAGTGCAGTCCAGGGCGAAGGGGAGCTGTTTTTT. Amino acids: CASSAVQGEGELFF. The variable domain in full, completed from reference TRBV19 and TRBJ2-2, reads DGGITQSPKYLFRKEGQNVTLSCEQNLNHDAMYWYRQDPGQGLRLIYYSQIVNDFQKGDIAEGYSVSREKKESFPLTVTSAQKNPTAFYLCASSAVQGEGELFFGEGSRLTVL.

The chain has TRBV5-1 and TRBJ1-1, with D maybe TRBD1 (6 bases). This CDR3 has 13 amino acids. V gave up 0 bases and J gave up 8 bases, with 11 bases separating them. Germline lookup yields CDR1 SGHRS and CDR2 YFSETQ. The CDR3 DNA reads TGCGCCAGCAGCTTGGTCGGACAGTCCGAAGCTTTCTTT. This gives the protein CASSLVGQSEAFF.

The chain has TRBV5-4 and TRBJ2-6; D gene uncertain. Germline CDR1 is SGHNT and CDR2 is YYREEE (reference sequence). This CDR3 spans 15 amino acids. V gave up 0 bases and J gave up 5 bases, with 9 bases separating them. DNA of the CDR3: TGTGCCAGCAGCTTGGGCCCGCGGTGGGCCAACGTCCTGACTTTC. Translating gives CASSLGPRWANVLTF.

The chain combines TRBV4-1 with TRBJ2-3; 7 bases align to TRBD2. V dropped 3 bases and J dropped 4; count of bases not matched to a gene: 10. Germline V gene sequence: CDR1 MGHRA, CDR2 YSYEKL. CDR3 size: 16 residues. The CDR3 here is CASSQAWGGVPDTQYF. The DNA of the CDR3 is TGCGCCAGCAGCCAGGCCTGGGGAGGGGTCCCAGATACGCAGTATTTT.

This chain links TRBV5-6 with TRBJ1-6; D is undetermined. V was cut by 4 bases and J by 2 bases, with 13 bases left in between. The length of the CDR3 is 16 residues. CDR1 SGHDT and CDR2 YYEEEE come from the germline V gene. The DNA of the CDR3 is TGTGCCAGCAGCCCCCAAGGACTGACCTATAATTCACCCCTCCACTTT. It is translated as CASSPQGLTYNSPLHF.

The chain is built from TRBV30 and TRBJ1-6; no clear D. V was trimmed by 7 bases and J by 7 bases, leaving 23 bases between them. The length of the CDR3 is 16 residues. Germline V gives CDR1 GTSNPN, CDR2 SVGIG (reference sequence). The CDR3 DNA follows: TGTGCCTTCACCAAACCCCTTAGGACTGCAAATTCACCCCTCCACTTT. Translated, it gives CAFTKPLRTANSPLHF.

Concerning this clone: Within the sample, other DNA sequences also encode this same CDR3. The rearrangement joins TRBV7-3 to TRBJ2-3, with 7 bases identical to TRBD2. The CDR3 has 14 residues. Trimming at V came to 3 bases and at J to 3 bases, leaving 3 bases not matched to a gene. CDR1 SGHTA and CDR2 FQGTGA come from the germline V gene. This CDR3 is CASSFGGRTDTQYF. The CDR3 region has the DNA TGTGCCAGCAGCTTTGGCGGGAGAACAGATACGCAGTATTTT.

The V gene is TRBV7-3, the J gene TRBJ2-1, with 9 bases matching TRBD2. The CDR3 spans 16 residues. With V trimmed by 1 base and J by 6 bases, 7 bases remained unmatched. CDR1 is SGHTA, CDR2 FQGTGA, per germline. CDR3 nucleotides: TGTGCCAGCAGCTTAATTGCTAGCGGGACCTTCAATGAGCAGTTCTTC. Protein: CASSLIASGTFNEQFF.

This chain joins TRBV5-1 and TRBJ2-2; perhaps TRBD2 as D (7 bases). Trimming shortened V by 0 bases and J by 6 bases, and 15 bases separated the two germline ends. The CDR3 is 16 residues long. Germline assignment: CDR1 SGHRS and CDR2 YFSETQ. DNA for the CDR3: TGCGCCAGCAGCTTGGAGGGGGGGCCCATATCCGGGGAGCTGTTTTTT. It specifies CASSLEGGPISGELFF.

The rearrangement links TRBV4-2 to TRBJ2-2; maybe TRBD2 (5 bases). Germline V gene sequence: CDR1 LGHNA, CDR2 YNFKEQ. CDR3 length equals 14 residues. Trimming removed 4 bases at V and 9 bases at J, with 15 bases between. In nucleotides, the CDR3 is TGTGCCAGCAGCCTGGAGGAGCGGCAGAGGGAGCTGTTTTTT. As protein: CASSLEERQRELFF.

The rearrangement joins TRBV5-1 to TRBJ1-2; unclear D gene. The CDR3 runs 14 residues. Germline assignment: CDR1 SGHRS and CDR2 YFSETQ. V was trimmed by 4 bases and J by 3 bases, leaving 13 bases between them. The CDR3 sequence is CASSLDGVYYGYTF. The CDR3 DNA reads TGCGCCAGCAGCCTCGACGGAGTCTACTATGGCTACACCTTC.

J is TRBJ2-4 and V is TRBV30; maybe TRBD1 (7 bases). Looked up from germline, CDR1 is GTSNPN and CDR2 is SVGIG (reference sequence). V was trimmed by 1 base and J by 3 bases, leaving 16 bases between them. This CDR3 has 16 residues. The CDR3 sequence is CAWSGSRGAGKNIQYF. The CDR3 DNA sequence: TGTGCCTGGAGTGGGTCCAGGGGGGCTGGCAAAAACATTCAGTACTTC.

V is TRBV19 and J is TRBJ1-2, with 12 bases lining up with TRBD1. Per the germline V gene, CDR1 is LNHDA and CDR2 is SQIVND (reference sequence). With 8 bases clipped from V and 6 bases from J, the junction kept 7 bases outside the gene matches. This CDR3 has 14 amino acids. The chain's CDR3 is CASGPGQGAHGYTF. The CDR3 region has the DNA TGTGCCAGTGGTCCGGGACAGGGGGCACATGGCTACACCTTC.

V gene TRBV19 combines with J gene TRBJ2-7, with 8 positions matching TRBD1. The CDR3 runs 14 residues. CDR1 and CDR2 from the germline V gene are LNHDA and SQIVND (reference sequence). V trimming: 1 base; J trimming: 4 bases; junction bases outside the gene matches: 3. The CDR3 spells CASSIVDRVYEQYF. CDR3 in DNA: TGTGCCAGTAGTATAGTGGACAGGGTTTACGAGCAGTACTTC.

The chain links TRBV6-4 to TRBJ1-2; TRBD1 matches at 8 bases. This CDR3 contains 13 residues. Trimming cost V 5 bases and J 7 bases; bases outside gene matches: 6. In germline, CDR1 is MRHNA, CDR2 SNTAGT. The CDR3 protein is CASSPTGAFGYTF. The CDR3 bases are TGTGCCAGCAGTCCGACAGGGGCGTTTGGCTACACCTTC.

The chain has TRBV6-1 and TRBJ2-1, with 8 nucleotides matching TRBD1. The CDR3 runs 14 residues. CDR1 MNHNS and CDR2 SASEGT come from the germline V gene. The V gene end was trimmed by 7 bases and the J gene end by 5 bases; junction bases not matched to a gene: 7. The CDR3 nucleotides are TGTGCCAGCACCAACAGGGGGGACGACAATGAGCAGTTCTTC. It specifies CASTNRGDDNEQFF.